This T cell receptor (beta chain) was sequenced during a study of blood T cell repertoires in COVID-19 (dated by TCRdb to about 2020). With respect to the entire study: The collaborator samples originated in the United States, Italy and Spain and spanned the acute and convalescent phases of COVID-19. The material from the prospective study consisted of cDNA or gDNA derived from T cells, B-cell-depleted T cells, or PBMCs. Deeply sampled blood TCRbeta repertoires from subjects exposed to, actively infected with, or recovered from COVID-19 were included in the dataset. A freely available public database, intended as a resource for researchers studying the immune response to SARS-CoV-2, is where the repertoires were released. The samples were drawn from two sources: the first 160 participants of the ongoing ImmuneRACE study, and fewer than 1,500 subjects contributed by 6 global collaborators. Sample metadata almost always included a de-identified subject ID, COVID-19 status, age in years and sex. Where available, HLA class I and class II types were taken from metadata supplied by the sample provider and were not determined by assay-based typing. Results the study describes overall, beyond this receptor: The amount of clinical and demographic metadata varied by source and participant and was provided uncurated.

For this clone: It lacks a known antigen. Qualities for individual bases were not recorded, and no much larger clone is one base off.

TCRbeta CDR3 regions were amplified from genomic DNA using the immunoSEQ Assay, a bias-controlled multiplex PCR. Concerning the study's data processing: Within the assay, amplification of reference gene primers was used to estimate how many nucleated cells each sample contained. Sequence reads were collapsed and filtered to measure the absolute abundance of every unique TCRbeta CDR3 rearrangement. For each sample, productive Simpson clonality was calculated as the square root of Simpson's diversity index across productive rearrangements. TCRdb limited this immuneACCESS table to in-frame rearrangements with V and J called. A share of clones is missing; checked studies link under half to unresolved V genes, and the rest is unexplained. V and J calls and clone size follow that table, whereas D and trimming were derived from the DNA. Recorded for this sample are more than 95,000 clones; roughly 80% of them occurred a single time. 20% to 30% of the sample belongs to the ten largest clones.

The collaborating institutions used their own protocols to collect whole blood in K2EDTA tubes. For TCRbeta analysis, collaborator samples were shipped as frozen whole blood, as isolated PBMCs, or as DNA extracted from either sample type. The sequence was collected from a man aged 55 to 69 with acute or convalescent COVID-19. Sequenced material: peripheral blood.

The DNA sequence follows: TGTGCCAGCAGCCAAGAATGGGCAGGGGGATACTATGGCTACACCTTC. Its protein is CASSQEWAGGYYGYTF. The rearrangement combines TRBV3-1 (or the pseudogene TRBV3-2) with TRBJ1-2, and 7 junction bases match TRBD1. At the junction V is shortened by 0 bases and J by 3 bases; bases outside the gene matches: 7. CDR1 LGHDT and CDR2 YNNKEL were looked up in the germline V gene (reference sequence). Measured from the cysteine to the phenylalanine, the CDR3 is 16 residues long. Just CDR3 DNA is preserved here, 48 bases in frame from base 1.